This TCR beta chain was sequenced during a study of OX40 agonist ivuxolimab in advanced cancers. People who had autoimmune disease history or systemic immunosuppression were excluded. Germline V gene lookup returns CDR1 MGHRA and CDR2 YSYEKL. This CDR3 is 16 amino acids long. Trimming took 0 bases from V and 8 from J, leaving 19 bases between them. Produced via immunoSEQ multiplex PCR; TCRdb's table is partial and in-frame only. The table has under 90,000 clones, roughly 91% seen once; the top ten hold more than 1.5%. General study findings and limits: Clones of CD4+ and CD8+ blood T cells grew by week 6 at doses of 0.1 to 3.0 mg/kg. The antigen specificity of the peripheral T cells (those that were expanded) was not determined.

For this clone: Its target is unknown.

The sequence was obtained from an adult with an advanced solid tumor such as melanoma, head and neck, liver or kidney cancer. Here the sequenced sample was CD4+ or CD8+ T cells sorted from blood, taken in a trial of the OX40 agonist ivuxolimab. The rearrangement joins TRBV4-1 to TRBJ1-2; perhaps TRBD1 as D (5 bases). The CDR3, as DNA: TGCGCCAGCAGCCAAGATCCCCAACCGGGGCGTGGGGGCTACACCTTC. Its protein is CASSQDPQPGRGGYTF.